This T cell receptor (beta chain) derives from a study of identical twins. General study points: Conclusions were drawn cross-sectionally by statistical analysis, without following the same donors. Weaker excess sharing between twins was seen in beta out-of-frame sequences.

V gave up 1 base and J gave up 4 bases, with 10 bases separating them. Germline lookup yields CDR1 SGHTA and CDR2 FQGTGA. The CDR3 has 15 amino acids. Each CDR3 protein gets one entry after TCRdb re-called the 5' RACE reads with MiXCR. The sample holds approximately 590,000 distinct CDR3 sequences; 9.6% are singletons and the top ten take 2.5% to 3.5%. In this sample, this clonotype turned up a few times. Its specificity is unknown. The sample also formed part of further work on yellow fever vaccine responses in identical twins.

Specimen: PBMCs. The clonotype comes from a woman younger than 35 in good health. V gene TRBV7-3 combines with J gene TRBJ2-2; D may be TRBD2 (6 bases). CDR3 nucleotide sequence: TGTGCCAGCAGCTTAATGGCGGGAAGCACCGGGGAGCTGTTTTTT. It codes for CASSLMAGSTGELFF.